Shown below are 30 T cell receptor beta chains from a single sample sequenced in a study of blood T cell repertoires in COVID-19. TCRdb keeps only in-frame clones here, not all; method: immunoSEQ multiplex PCR. There are about 62,000 clones in the sample; 86% occur only once, and 1% to 1.5% lies in the top ten. Specimen: peripheral blood. The receptors here all came from a woman aged 80 or over with acute or convalescent COVID-19.

J is TRBJ2-1 and V is TRBV2; maybe TRBD1 (6 bases). The CDR3 spans 13 residues. The V gene's germline CDR1 is SNHLY and CDR2 FYNNEI. V shed 5 bases and J shed 9 bases, with 14 bases lying between them. CDR3 nucleotide sequence: TGTGCCAGCAGTAAGGACAGACAAGGTGAGCAGTTCTTC. Protein product: CASSKDRQGEQFF.

The chain joins TRBV27 to TRBJ1-4; tentatively, D is TRBD1 (6 bases). There are 16 residues in the CDR3. Between the trimmed V and J ends, which lost 5 bases and 5 bases, there was a span of 18 bases. Germline values: CDR1 MNHEY, CDR2 SMNVEV (reference sequence). The CDR3 loop is CASSPMTGAINEKLFF. CDR3 DNA sequence: TGTGCCAGCAGTCCCATGACAGGAGCGATCAATGAAAAACTGTTTTTT.

Comment on this clone: Additional DNA sequences in this sample encode the identical CDR3. The chain employs TRBV6-5 and TRBJ1-2, with 7 bases lining up with TRBD1. Germline CDR1 is MNHEY and CDR2 is SVGAGI. Unmatched junction bases numbered 4, after V lost 5 bases and J lost 4 bases. The CDR3 loop spans 13 amino acids. The CDR3 here is CASSRDRPYGYTF. The CDR3 region has the DNA TGTGCCAGCAGTCGGGACAGACCCTATGGCTACACCTTC.

This clone is a singleton in its sample. V usage is TRBV27 and J usage is TRBJ1-2; D is perhaps TRBD1 (5 bases). This CDR3 comprises 14 residues. Trimming pared 5 bases from V and 4 bases from J, leaving 14 bases between. Germline assignment: CDR1 MNHEY and CDR2 SMNVEV (reference sequence). The CDR3: CASSTTGAGYGYTF. The CDR3 bases are TGTGCCAGCAGTACCACAGGAGCCGGCTATGGCTACACCTTC.

The sample holds one count of this clone. In DNA form, the CDR3 reads TGTGCCAGCAGTTACTCGAGTAGCGGGAGAGGTGAGACCCAGTACTTC. It codes for CASSYSSSGRGETQYF. The rearrangement joins TRBV6-5 to TRBJ2-5, with 9 positions matching TRBD2. Trimming removed 0 bases from V and 5 bases from J; junction bases left unmatched: 7. The CDR3 extends over 16 amino acids. Germline V gene data show CDR1 as MNHEY and CDR2 as SVGAGI.

V and J are TRBV5-4 and TRBJ1-2, with TRBD1 matching over 9 bases. The CDR3 runs to 16 residues. Per germline, CDR1 SGHNT and CDR2 YYREEE (reference sequence). Trimming removed 4 bases from V and 4 bases from J; junction bases left unmatched: 11. The CDR3, as DNA: TGTGCCAGCAGCACTGATCGGGACAGGGACAGCTATGGCTACACCTTC. It translates to CASSTDRDRDSYGYTF.

The V and J genes are TRBV30 and TRBJ1-2; TRBD1 might be the D (6 bases). The CDR3 sequence is 14 residues long. V gave up 8 bases and J gave up 1 base, with 17 bases separating them. Germline CDR1 GTSNPN, CDR2 SVGIG (reference sequence). The chain's CDR3 is CAGSQGIYNYGYTF. DNA for the CDR3: TGTGCCGGATCACAGGGAATCTATAACTATGGCTACACCTTC.

This chain joins TRBV27 and TRBJ2-7; D call uncertain. Germline V gene sequence: CDR1 MNHEY, CDR2 SMNVEV (reference sequence). V was shortened by 4 bases and J by 3 bases, with 10 bases between the two germline ends. The CDR3 is 13 residues long. CDR3 region: CASSSLHFYEQYF. The CDR3 region has the DNA TGTGCCAGCAGTTCCCTCCACTTCTACGAGCAGTACTTC.

This chain connects TRBV9 to TRBJ2-3; no clear D. V lost 5 bases and J lost 3, with 7 bases in between. The germline V gene encodes CDR1 SGDLS and CDR2 YYNGEE. This CDR3 comprises 12 residues. CDR3 nucleotide sequence: TGTGCCAGCAGTTCGGGTACAGATACGCAGTATTTT. Its protein is CASSSGTDTQYF.

This clone occurred a few times. The chain has TRBV5-1 and TRBJ1-2; TRBD1 matches at 10 bases. The CDR3 has 13 residues. Germline V gene lookup returns CDR1 SGHRS and CDR2 YFSETQ. The trim removed 2 bases at V and 7 bases at J, leaving 2 bases unmatched. Here the CDR3 reads CASSLDRGPGYTF. In DNA form, the CDR3 reads TGCGCCAGCAGCTTAGACAGGGGGCCTGGCTACACCTTC.

The genes are TRBV27 and TRBJ2-5; 7 bases align to TRBD1. CDR3 length equals 15 residues. J was trimmed by 6 bases and V by 5 bases; bases with no gene match: 12. Germline V gene data show CDR1 as MNHEY and CDR2 as SMNVEV (reference sequence). CDR3 sequence (DNA): TGTGCCAGCAGTAATACCCGACAGGGTAGGAAGACCCAGTACTTC. Amino acid sequence: CASSNTRQGRKTQYF.

The chain has TRBV30 and TRBJ1-3; 9 nucleotides agree with TRBD1. Germline lookup yields CDR1 GTSNPN and CDR2 SVGIG (reference sequence). The CDR3 spans 15 residues. Written as DNA, the CDR3 is TGTGCTGGGGGGACAGGGTTTTTCTCCGGAAACACCATATATTTT. It translates to CAGGTGFFSGNTIYF.

This sequence joins TRBV30 and TRBJ2-1; possibly TRBD1 for D (7 bases). The CDR3 extends over 14 amino acids. The V gene's germline CDR1 is GTSNPN and CDR2 SVGIG (reference sequence). Here the CDR3 DNA reads TGTGCTTGGGAGGAGGGGACAGCCTACAATGAGCAGTTCTTC. This gives the protein CAWEEGTAYNEQFF.

This chain joins TRBV10-3 and TRBJ1-6; D is unresolved. Germline V gene lookup returns CDR1 ENHRY and CDR2 SYGVKD. CDR3 length: 13 residues. V was cut by 3 bases and J by 9 bases, with 9 bases left in between. The CDR3 is CAISDLLSSPLHF. The CDR3 nucleotides read TGTGCCATCAGTGACCTCCTCAGTTCACCCCTCCACTTT.

The chain combines TRBV19 with TRBJ2-5; TRBD1 might be the D (6 bases). CDR3 size: 13 residues. Germline V gives CDR1 LNHDA, CDR2 SQIVND (reference sequence). V was pared by 4 bases and J by 5 bases, with 11 bases between. The CDR3 coding sequence is TGTGCCAGTAGTACACAGGGTAGGGAGACCCAGTACTTC. This sequence encodes CASSTQGRETQYF.

This sequence joins TRBV9 and TRBJ1-2, with 7 bases lining up with TRBD1. The V segment lost 4 bases and the J segment 3 bases; nucleotides outside the gene matches: 9. CDR1 is SGDLS and CDR2 is YYNGEE in the germline V gene. The CDR3 length is 15 residues. Here the CDR3 reads CASSPGIGTDYGYTF. The CDR3 DNA reads as TGTGCCAGCAGCCCTGGGATCGGGACAGACTATGGCTACACCTTC.

This sequence joins TRBV9 and TRBJ1-3; D is possibly TRBD1 (5 bases). The CDR3 sequence is 12 residues long. Trimming stripped 0 bases from V and 11 bases from J, with 9 bases between. The germline gives CDR1 SGDLS, CDR2 YYNGEE. The CDR3 region has the DNA TGTGCCAGCAGCGTAGTCGGGGGAGCCATATATTTT. Protein product: CASSVVGGAIYF.

The rearrangement joins TRBV9 to TRBJ1-4; D not certain. Germline assignment: CDR1 SGDLS and CDR2 YYNGEE. V lost 0 bases and J lost 4, with 4 bases in between. The CDR3 length is 13 residues. DNA for the CDR3: TGTGCCAGCAGCGTAGGGCTTAATGAAAAACTGTTTTTT. This translates into CASSVGLNEKLFF.

The J gene is TRBJ2-7, the V gene TRBV2; TRBD2 matches 11 bases. This CDR3 contains 15 residues. Germline CDR1 is SNHLY and CDR2 is FYNNEI. The V segment lost 3 bases and the J segment 5 bases; nucleotides outside the gene matches: 6. The CDR3 DNA is TGTGCCAGCAGTGAGGGACTAGCGGTCATCCACGAGCAGTACTTC. It yields the protein CASSEGLAVIHEQYF.

The chain links TRBV6-5 to TRBJ1-6; D gene uncertain. The CDR3 loop spans 15 amino acids. CDR1 is MNHEY, CDR2 SVGAGI, per germline. Trimming removed 2 bases from V and 5 bases from J, with 10 bases in between. CDR3 region: CASSYRSKNNSPLHF. The CDR3, as DNA: TGTGCCAGCAGTTACCGAAGCAAAAATAATTCACCCCTCCACTTT.

The gene calls are TRBV9 and TRBJ1-1; D is perhaps TRBD1 (5 bases). Trimming stripped 4 bases from V and 7 bases from J, with 8 bases between. In germline, CDR1 is SGDLS, CDR2 YYNGEE. The CDR3 loop spans 11 amino acids. The CDR3 is CASSTGHEAFF. Written as DNA, the CDR3 is TGTGCCAGCAGCACCGGACATGAAGCTTTCTTT.

This chain uses TRBV5-1 with TRBJ1-5; a possible D gene is TRBD1 (5 bases). The CDR3 consists of 16 residues. The germline gives CDR1 SGHRS, CDR2 YFSETQ. Trimming shortened V by 4 bases and J by 2 bases, and 16 bases separated the two germline ends. The CDR3 DNA follows: TGCGCCAGCAGCCAGGGACCCCGGGAGGGCAATCAGCCCCAGCATTTT. The encoded protein is CASSQGPREGNQPQHF.

V is TRBV6-5 and J is TRBJ2-3; the match to TRBD2 covers 13 bases. Germline loops: CDR1 MNHEY, CDR2 SVGAGI. V lost 4 bases and J lost 4; bases outside the gene matches: 2. The CDR3 contains 15 residues. This chain's CDR3 is CASSLGLAGPDTQYF. The CDR3 DNA reads as TGTGCCAGCAGTTTGGGACTAGCGGGGCCAGATACGCAGTATTTT.

This sequence joins TRBV25-1 and TRBJ2-7; possibly TRBD2 for D (5 bases). V was cut by 5 bases and J by 6 bases, with 11 bases left in between. The V gene's germline CDR1 is MGHDK and CDR2 SYGVNS. CDR3 length: 12 amino acids. Here the CDR3 DNA reads TGTGCCAGCAGTAGACGGGGTGGCGAGCAGTACTTC. It yields the protein CASSRRGGEQYF.

V and J are TRBV3-1 (or the pseudogene TRBV3-2) and TRBJ1-4, with TRBD1 matching 9 bases. This CDR3 has 17 amino acids. CDR1 is LGHDT and CDR2 is YNNKEL in the germline V gene (reference sequence). The V gene end was trimmed by 1 base and the J gene end by 6 bases; junction bases not matched to a gene: 9. The CDR3 protein is CASSQARTGGAHEKLFF. CDR3 nucleotide sequence: TGTGCCAGCAGCCAAGCCAGAACAGGGGGCGCTCATGAAAAACTGTTTTTT.

V usage is TRBV5-1 and J usage is TRBJ1-3; D may be TRBD1 (6 bases). Germline CDR1 reads SGHRS; CDR2 reads YFSETQ. The CDR3 is made up of 14 amino acids. V was cut by 0 bases and J by 3 bases, with 7 bases left in between. The CDR3 DNA reads TGCGCCAGCAGCTTGGTACAGGGTGGAAACACCATATATTTT. Translation: CASSLVQGGNTIYF.

A few counts support this clone. The J gene is TRBJ2-7, the V gene TRBV7-9; no clear D gene. This CDR3 spans 12 amino acids. The V and J ends lost 3 bases and 4 bases respectively, with 7 bases between them. The V gene's germline CDR1 is SEHNR and CDR2 FQNEAQ (reference sequence). CDR3 nucleotides: TGTGCCAGCAGCTTGTGGCTTTACGAGCAGTACTTC. It encodes CASSLWLYEQYF.

A few counts support this clone. The J gene is TRBJ2-6, the V gene TRBV10-3; TRBD2 might be the D (6 bases). There are 16 residues in the CDR3. Trimming removed 8 bases from V and 2 bases from J, with 16 bases in between. Germline assignment: CDR1 ENHRY and CDR2 SYGVKD. CDR3 DNA: TGTGCCATCGCCCGGGCCGGAGGGGCTGGGGCCAACGTCCTGACTTTC. Translating gives CAIARAGGAGANVLTF.

The genes are TRBV6-5 and TRBJ2-7; 9 bases agree with TRBD1. The V segment lost 6 bases and the J segment 2 bases; nucleotides outside the gene matches: 8. This CDR3 has 15 residues. Germline V gene data show CDR1 as MNHEY and CDR2 as SVGAGI. The CDR3 reads CASRRGTGFPYEQYF. In nucleotides, the CDR3 is TGTGCCAGCAGGAGGGGGACAGGGTTCCCCTACGAGCAGTACTTC.

This clone was counted only a few times. The junction shows a germline mismatch at one end, possibly a read error. The rearrangement uses TRBV30 and TRBJ1-2, with TRBD1 matching over 9 bases. CDR1 is GTSNPN and CDR2 is SVGIG in the germline V gene (reference sequence). The CDR3 loop spans 12 amino acids. The CDR3 loop is CAWGTGNSGYTF. CDR3 coding DNA: TGTGCCTGGGGGACAGGGAACTCTGGCTACACCTTC. The full variable domain, rest sourced from reference TRBV30 and TRBJ1-2, is SQTIHQWPATLVQPVGSPLSLECTVEGTSNPNLYWYRQAAGRGLQLLFYSVGIGQISSEVPQNLSASRPQDRQFILSSKKLLLSDSGFYLCAWGTGNSGYTFGSGTRLTVV.